What follows are 20 T cell receptor beta chains derived from one specimen sequenced in a study of T cells expressing NK-cell markers. TCRdb reprocessed the 5' RACE reads and reports one entry per CDR3 protein, with no DNA. The sample spans 300,000 to 450,000 distinct CDR3 sequences; the ten largest clones claim around 5.3%. Sequenced material: blood T cells: a sorted CD56 or NKG2C T cell subset, CD4+ or CD8+ T cells, or bulk PBMC T cells (not recorded which). Receptors originate from a man aged 18 to 69 in good health.

The chain employs TRBV7-9 and TRBJ1-6. This CDR3 is built from 11 residues. Germline CDR1 reads SEHNR; CDR2 reads FQNEAQ (reference sequence). The CDR3 region is CASSLVEPLHF.

The chain links TRBV5-1 to TRBJ1-4. Germline-derived CDR1 and CDR2 are SGHRS and YFSETQ. The CDR3 covers 13 residues. This CDR3 reads CASTFGLNEKLFF. Complete variable domain (other parts from reference TRBV5-1 and TRBJ1-4): KAGVTQTPRYLIKTRGQQVTLSCSPISGHRSVSWYQQTPGQGLQFLFEYFSETQRNKGNFPGRFSGRQFSNSRSEMNVSTLELGDSALYLCASTFGLNEKLFFGSGTQLSVL.

The chain links TRBV19 to TRBJ2-7; there is no DNA to check the TCRdb D call of TRBD1. The CDR3 totals 14 residues. Germline CDR1 LNHDA, CDR2 SQIVND (reference sequence). The CDR3 protein is CASSTGQVPYEQYF.

The chain employs TRBV27 and TRBJ2-7; TCRdb outputs TRBD1, but without DNA this stays unchecked. From germline, CDR1 is MNHEY and CDR2 SMNVEV (reference sequence). The CDR3 length is 14 residues. The CDR3 here is CASSSGTGHYEQYF.

This chain links TRBV27 with TRBJ2-5; with no DNA, the TCRdb D assignment of TRBD1 cannot be verified. This CDR3 contains 15 residues. Germline loops: CDR1 MNHEY, CDR2 SMNVEV (reference sequence). CDR3 sequence reads: CASSEDRGLVETQYF.

The rearrangement joins TRBV5-1 to TRBJ2-5; TCRdb selects TRBD1, and the lack of DNA leaves this call unchecked. CDR3 size: 15 residues. In germline, CDR1 is SGHRS, CDR2 YFSETQ. The CDR3 reads CASSPDREHQETQYF.

The chain links TRBV18 to TRBJ2-7. Germline V gives CDR1 KGHSH, CDR2 LQKENI. The CDR3 length is 15 residues. The CDR3 reads CASSPSRSSTHEQYF.

The chain links TRBV28 to TRBJ1-5; absent DNA, TCRdb's TRBD1 call cannot be checked. Germline CDR1 and CDR2: MDHEN and SYDVKM. CDR3 size: 13 residues. CDR3 loop: CASSRGQSQPQHF.

This rearrangement joins TRBV21-1 to TRBJ2-7. TRBV21-1 constitutes a pseudogene. This CDR3 is built from 17 residues. This CDR3 reads CASSIIPTSHAIYEQYF.

V gene TRBV6-1 combines with J gene TRBJ1-1; TCRdb proposes TRBD1, but this gene call is untestable without DNA. Germline V gene sequence: CDR1 MNHNS, CDR2 SASEGT. This CDR3 has 15 amino acids. The CDR3 region is CASSDKGQPNTEAFF.

This chain's CDR3 is CASSRTGSHSPLHF. The chain is built from TRBV7-9 and TRBJ1-6; without DNA, the TCRdb call of TRBD1 cannot be checked. This CDR3 spans 14 amino acids. The germline V gene has CDR1 SEHNR and CDR2 FQNEAQ (reference sequence).

The chain couples TRBV7-6 to TRBJ2-7. The germline gives CDR1 SGHVS, CDR2 FNYEAQ. This CDR3 has 11 amino acids. CDR3 loop: CASSLSAKQYF.

This chain joins TRBV27 and TRBJ2-7; TCRdb calls TRBD2, which cannot be checked without DNA. The CDR3 consists of 19 residues. Germline V CDR1 and CDR2: MNHEY, SMNVEV (reference sequence). CDR3 amino acids: CASSQPVLAGGSSSYEQYF.

The chain employs TRBV14 and TRBJ1-5; the TCRdb D gene call, TRBD1, has no DNA to confirm it. Per germline, CDR1 SGHDN and CDR2 FVKESK. The CDR3 is made up of 14 amino acids. The CDR3 spells CASRHARKDQPQHF.

The CDR3 loop reads CASSQDPYGANVLTF. This chain joins TRBV4-1 and TRBJ2-6. Germline CDR1 is MGHRA and CDR2 is YSYEKL. The CDR3 is made up of 15 amino acids.

The chain recombines TRBV5-1 with TRBJ2-7; the D call from TCRdb, TRBD2, cannot be confirmed without DNA. This CDR3 contains 15 residues. Germline V lookup: CDR1 SGHRS, CDR2 YFSETQ. Here the CDR3 reads CASSLVGTHSYEQYF.

This rearrangement joins TRBV12-3 or TRBV12-4 to TRBJ1-5; TCRdb outputs TRBD1, but without DNA this stays unchecked. CDR3 length: 14 residues. CDR3 region: CACSVGTSNQPQHF.

The chain recombines TRBV28 with TRBJ2-5; without DNA, the TCRdb call of TRBD2 cannot be checked. Germline V gives CDR1 MDHEN, CDR2 SYDVKM. CDR3 length: 14 residues. CDR3 region: CASRLAGGAKTQYF.

The rearrangement links TRBV6-5 to TRBJ1-1; TCRdb's D call, TRBD1, is unchecked because there is no DNA. The CDR3 loop spans 16 amino acids. Germline assignment: CDR1 MNHEY and CDR2 SVGAGI. CDR3 region: CASRLRTGGAHTEAFF.

The gene calls are TRBV20-1 and TRBJ1-1; TCRdb's D call, TRBD1, is unchecked because there is no DNA. Germline V lookup: CDR1 DFQATT, CDR2 SNEGSKA (reference sequence). The CDR3 is 15 residues long. CDR3 sequence reads: CSARDAGYLNTEAFF.